This is a list of T cell receptor beta chains from one sample in a study of blood T cell repertoires in COVID-19. The data were produced by immunoSEQ multiplex PCR, yet TCRdb's version contains in-frame clones alone and is incomplete. The sample has about 200,000 clones, 70% to 90% seen once. Material for sequencing was peripheral blood. Receptors originate from a man in his fifties with COVID-19, enrolled during active disease. The CDR3 runs from the conserved cysteine through the conserved F or W. Fields, in order: CDR3 DNA, CDR3 protein, J gene, D gene, V gene, clone size. D genes are given only for firm matches. Size values are once, few and many counts, or a class for expanded clones, and some rows have none.

TGTGCCAGCAGCCAAGGACCCCGTGGGGGGACCTATGGCTACACCTTC	CASSQGPRGGTYGYTF	TRBJ1-2	.	TRBV4-2	.
TGTGCCAGCAGTTCTGGGGTGGGACAGGGAGACACCGGGGAGCTGTTTTTT	CASSSGVGQGDTGELFF	TRBJ2-2	TRBD1	TRBV11-2	few
TGCAGCGTCGCTAGAGGACTAGCGGGAAGGAATGAGCAGTTCTTC	CSVARGLAGRNEQFF	TRBJ2-1	TRBD2	TRBV29-1	.
TGTGCCAGTAGTCACTCTGGAAACACCATATATTTT	CASSHSGNTIYF	TRBJ1-3	.	TRBV19	.
TGTGCCAGCAGCTTAAGACGGGGGGACTCCGGGGAGACCCAGTACTTC	CASSLRRGDSGETQYF	TRBJ2-5	TRBD2	TRBV7-3	.
TGTGCCAGCAGCAAAGAGGAGGGGGCGTTGGCTTTCTTT	CASSKEEGALAFF	TRBJ1-1	.	TRBV21-1	.
TGTGCCAGCAGTGAAGGGCCTAGCGGGGACTACGAGCAGTACTTC	CASSEGPSGDYEQYF	TRBJ2-7	TRBD2	TRBV2	.
TGTGCCAGCAGCGGACTGACCATTTTAGCCAAAAACATTCAGTACTTC	CASSGLTILAKNIQYF	TRBJ2-4	.	TRBV7-9	.
TGTGCCAGCAGGCCGGGACTAGCGGGAGGCCGTACGCAGTATTTT	CASRPGLAGGRTQYF	TRBJ2-3	TRBD2	TRBV6-5	.
TGTGCCACCAGTGATTCTTCCGTAACTGCCTACAATGAGCAGTTCTTC	CATSDSSVTAYNEQFF	TRBJ2-1	.	TRBV24-1	.
TGCGCCAGCAGCCTGGATGGGGGCCGGATCGGCTACACCTTC	CASSLDGGRIGYTF	TRBJ1-2	.	TRBV4-3	.
TGTGCCATCAGTGAAAGCGGAACGAACACCGGGGAGCTGTTTTTT	CAISESGTNTGELFF	TRBJ2-2	.	TRBV10-3	.
TGTGCCAGCAGCTTATCCTCGTCTGGGGCCAACGTCCTGACTTTC	CASSLSSSGANVLTF	TRBJ2-6	.	TRBV7-2	.
TGTGCCACCAGCAGAGAATATGGGACAGGGAACACCGGGGAGCTGTTTTTT	CATSREYGTGNTGELFF	TRBJ2-2	TRBD1	TRBV15	.
TGTGCCAGCAGCGCACGGACAGGGGGCGTCTCTGGGGCCAACGTCCTGACTTTC	CASSARTGGVSGANVLTF	TRBJ2-6	TRBD1	TRBV5-4	.
TGTGCCAGTAGCAACACAGGGGGAGGAACCGGGGAGCTGTTTTTT	CASSNTGGGTGELFF	TRBJ2-2	TRBD1	TRBV19	few
TGTGCCAGCAGCCAAGTCTCTTTACTAGCGGGGGAACACAATGAGCAGTTCTTC	CASSQVSLLAGEHNEQFF	TRBJ2-1	TRBD2	TRBV3-1/TRBV3-2	.
TGCAGTGCTAGTGGGGCCAACCAAGAGACCCAGTACTTC	CSASGANQETQYF	TRBJ2-5	.	TRBV20-1	.
TGTGCTAGTGGGGCCGGACTACACACAGATACGCAGTATTTT	CASGAGLHTDTQYF	TRBJ2-3	.	TRBV12-5	.
TGTGCCAGCAGCCAAGATGAAGGGACAATACCCACAGATACGCAGTATTTT	CASSQDEGTIPTDTQYF	TRBJ2-3	.	TRBV3-1/TRBV3-2	.
TGTGCCACCAGCCACGGACTAGCGGGGGCTGATACGCAGTATTTT	CATSHGLAGADTQYF	TRBJ2-3	TRBD2	TRBV24-1	.
TGTGCCAGCAGTGAAGGGGGTAGCGGGAGAGGGGATACGCAGTATTTT	CASSEGGSGRGDTQYF	TRBJ2-3	TRBD2	TRBV6-1	once
TGCAGCGTTTTACAGCCCGACTCCTACGAGCAGTACTTC	CSVLQPDSYEQYF	TRBJ2-7	.	TRBV29-1	.
TGTGCCAGCAGTTTTGGCCGGAACACTGAAGCTTTCTTT	CASSFGRNTEAFF	TRBJ1-1	.	TRBV12-3/TRBV12-4	.
TGCGCCAGCAGCTTGGAGGAGCGTGGCACCGGGGAGCTGTTTTTT	CASSLEERGTGELFF	TRBJ2-2	.	TRBV5-1	few
TGTGCCAGCAGCACCGGGACTCCGTCCCCCGGGGAGCTGTTTTTT	CASSTGTPSPGELFF	TRBJ2-2	.	TRBV11-3	.
TGTGCCAGCAGTTACACAAGACTAAGTTACAGCTACGAGCAGTACTTC	CASSYTRLSYSYEQYF	TRBJ2-7	.	TRBV6-2/TRBV6-3	.
TGCGCCAGCAGTCATACAGGGGAAGGACAGCCCCAGCATTTT	CASSHTGEGQPQHF	TRBJ1-5	TRBD1	TRBV23-1	.
TGTGCCACCAGCAGATCCCTCCAGCGGGGGGGTTCGGAGACCCAGTACTTC	CATSRSLQRGGSETQYF	TRBJ2-5	TRBD2	TRBV15	once
TGCGCCAGCAGCTTGGGCGGGGACAGGGACTACGAGCAGTACTTC	CASSLGGDRDYEQYF	TRBJ2-7	TRBD1	TRBV5-1	.